What follows are 12 T cell receptor beta chains derived from one specimen sequenced in a study of T-cell reconstitution after alpha-beta-depleted transplantation in children. Researchers prepared the TCRbeta library using unique molecular identifiers, the study reports. Using its own MiXCR run on the PCR reads, TCRdb lists one record per CDR3 protein. The sample holds 780,000 or so distinct CDR3 sequences, 15% to 20% seen once. This material consisted of PBMCs, mostly from graft donor cells, taken 360 days after TCRalphabeta/CD19-depleted stem cell transplant. The receptors stem from a male patient younger than 18 who had a stem cell transplant for acute lymphoblastic leukemia, so the T cells may come from the graft donor.

This clonotype was counted many times. V and J are TRBV12-5 and TRBJ2-1, with no clear D. The CDR3 contains 11 residues. The germline V and J ends were trimmed by 8 bases and 7 bases, with 9 bases remaining between them. Germline assignment: CDR1 LGHNT and CDR2 FRNRAP. As DNA, the CDR3 is TGTGCTAGTCAGGCGCGGAATGAGCAGTTCTTC. As protein: CASQARNEQFF.

This clonotype was counted only a few times. V gene TRBV6-2 or TRBV6-3 combines with J gene TRBJ1-5; TRBD1 matches at 7 bases. The CDR3 spans 15 residues. J was trimmed by 2 bases and V by 6 bases; bases with no gene match: 7. The V gene's germline CDR1 is MNHEY and CDR2 SVGEGT. The CDR3 reads CASRPTGTGNQPQHF. The CDR3 bases are TGTGCCAGCAGACCTACCGGGACAGGCAATCAGCCCCAGCATTTT.

This chain uses TRBV18 with TRBJ1-1, with TRBD1 as a possible D gene (5 bases). The CDR3 is 12 amino acids. V lost 3 bases and J lost 7, with 9 bases in between. Germline CDR1 and CDR2: KGHSH and LQKENI. CDR3 DNA sequence: TGTGCCAGCTCACCGGGACGCAATGAAGCTTTCTTT. Protein sequence: CASSPGRNEAFF.

The chain carries TRBV12-3 or TRBV12-4 and TRBJ2-3, with 8 bases aligning to TRBD1. V trimming: 5 bases; J trimming: 0 bases; junction bases outside the gene matches: 10. The length of the CDR3 is 17 residues. In DNA form, the CDR3 reads TGTGCCAGCAGTCCCGGACAGGGAGGAGGTAGCACAGATACGCAGTATTTT. Its protein is CASSPGQGGGSTDTQYF.

The chain couples TRBV7-6 to TRBJ1-1; the D gene is possibly TRBD1 (6 bases). The germline V and J ends were trimmed by 1 base and 1 base, with 13 bases remaining between them. This CDR3 has 16 residues. Germline V CDR1 and CDR2: SGHVS, FNYEAQ. The CDR3 reads CASSLGDRWGNTEAFF. CDR3 sequence (DNA): TGTGCCAGCAGCTTAGGCGACAGGTGGGGGAACACTGAAGCTTTCTTT.

J is TRBJ2-4 and V is TRBV4-1, with TRBD1 identical over 7 bases. The V segment lost 1 base and the J segment 2 bases; nucleotides outside the gene matches: 2. This CDR3 comprises 15 residues. Germline CDR1 is MGHRA and CDR2 is YSYEKL. CDR3 sequence: CASSQGQGTKNIQYF. CDR3 in DNA: TGCGCCAGCAGCCAAGGACAGGGTACCAAAAACATTCAGTACTTC.

The chain is built from TRBV5-1 and TRBJ2-1; D may be TRBD1 (5 bases). The CDR3 totals 14 residues. The germline V gene has CDR1 SGHRS and CDR2 YFSETQ. V lost 0 bases, J lost 7 bases, and 11 bases lay in between. The CDR3 reads CASSLGQGKNEQFF. Here the CDR3 DNA reads TGCGCCAGCAGCTTGGGGCAGGGTAAGAATGAGCAGTTCTTC. The variable domain in full, completed from reference TRBV5-1 and TRBJ2-1, reads KAGVTQTPRYLIKTRGQQVTLSCSPISGHRSVSWYQQTPGQGLQFLFEYFSETQRNKGNFPGRFSGRQFSNSRSEMNVSTLELGDSALYLCASSLGQGKNEQFFGPGTRLTVL.

The chain's CDR3 is CASSPDRGPQDTQYF. The CDR3 nucleotides read TGTGCCAGTAGCCCGGACAGGGGACCTCAGGATACGCAGTATTTT. The V gene is TRBV19, the J gene TRBJ2-3, with TRBD1 matching 9 bases. J was trimmed by 6 bases and V by 6 bases; bases with no gene match: 10. This CDR3 has 15 residues. Germline V gene sequence: CDR1 LNHDA, CDR2 SQIVND (reference sequence).

This clonotype was detected only a few times. This chain's CDR3 is CASSLSAASGRDVYEQYF. CDR3 coding DNA: TGTGCCAGCAGTTTATCGGCGGCTAGCGGGAGAGACGTCTACGAGCAGTACTTC. The V call is TRBV27, the J call TRBJ2-7; TRBD2 matches 10 bases. This CDR3 is built from 18 residues. Trimming took 0 bases from V and 3 from J; bases not matched to a gene: 11. Germline CDR1 reads MNHEY; CDR2 reads SMNVEV (reference sequence).

The chain joins TRBV18 to TRBJ2-1, with 9 bases fitting TRBD1. The V and J ends lost 6 bases and 4 bases, in that order; junction bases with no gene match: 4. Germline V gives CDR1 KGHSH, CDR2 LQKENI. This CDR3 spans 14 amino acids. The CDR3 DNA follows: TGTGCCAGCTCCGTAGGACAGGGGTACAATGAGCAGTTCTTC. This sequence encodes CASSVGQGYNEQFF.

This clonotype has just a few counts. The chain combines TRBV29-1 with TRBJ2-1, with 12 bases matching TRBD2. Germline trimming cut 1 base from V and 3 bases from J; bases unmatched to any gene: 10. Germline lookup yields CDR1 SQVTM and CDR2 ANQGSEA. The CDR3 runs to 18 residues. As DNA, the CDR3 is TGCAGCGTTGAAGTACAGGGACTAGCGGGCGCCATCTACAATGAGCAGTTCTTC. This sequence encodes CSVEVQGLAGAIYNEQFF.

In this sample, this clonotype turned up many times. The V call is TRBV29-1, the J call TRBJ2-7, with a tentative D call TRBD2 (5 bases). CDR1 is SQVTM and CDR2 is ANQGSEA in the germline V gene. V shed 3 bases and J shed 3 bases, with 15 bases lying between them. The CDR3 totals 14 residues. In DNA, the CDR3 is TGCAGCGTTGACGGGGTAGGGAGAAACTACGAGCAGTACTTC. It encodes CSVDGVGRNYEQYF.